This T cell receptor beta chain was documented in a study of T cells in Graves' hyperthyroidism and ophthalmopathy. On this clonotype itself: Antigen unknown.

RNA transcripts gave rise to amplified TCR beta CDR3 regions. With the HTBI primer set, the TCR CDR3 went through a first round of RT-PCR. Each CDR3 protein is one row after TCRdb ran MiXCR on the multiplex PCR reads. The table lists 360,000 or so distinct CDR3 sequences, around 15% of them singletons. Notes on the study in general: Most thyroid clonotypes expanded above 0.001 appeared in blood too.

Germline CDR1 LNHDA, CDR2 SQIVND (reference sequence). Between the trimmed V and J ends, which lost 9 bases and 6 bases, there was a span of 21 bases. The CDR3 is 16 residues long. Patients with ophthalmopathy all had a Clinical Activity Score of at least 3, a NOSPECS grade of at least 4 and duration under 3 months. The source of the PBMCs was around 9 ml of fresh peripheral blood. The clonotype originates from a woman between 55 and 75 years old with Graves' ophthalmopathy. The V and J genes are TRBV19 and TRBJ1-6; D not certain. The sequenced material came from blood. CDR3 nucleotides: TGTGCCAGCCGGAGAGGGTCCGAGCAGGCTAATTCACCCCTCCACTTT. This codes for CASRRGSEQANSPLHF.